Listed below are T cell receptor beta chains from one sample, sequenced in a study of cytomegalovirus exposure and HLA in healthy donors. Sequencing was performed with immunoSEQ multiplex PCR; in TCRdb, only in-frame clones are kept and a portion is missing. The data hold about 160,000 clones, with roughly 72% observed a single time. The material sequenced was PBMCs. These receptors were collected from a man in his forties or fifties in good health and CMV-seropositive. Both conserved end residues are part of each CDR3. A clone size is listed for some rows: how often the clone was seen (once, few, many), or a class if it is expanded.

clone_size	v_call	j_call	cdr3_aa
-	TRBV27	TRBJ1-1	CASSLGGEAFF
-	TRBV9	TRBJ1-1	CASRQLQGGTEAFF
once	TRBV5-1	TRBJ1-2	CASSFQPGQGSYGYTF
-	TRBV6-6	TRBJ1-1	CASTLGGQANTEAFF
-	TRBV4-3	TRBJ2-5	CASSQDSTGGTKQYF
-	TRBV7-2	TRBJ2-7	CASSLDRGGYEQYF
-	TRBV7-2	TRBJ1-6	CASSLPGTGGSPLHF
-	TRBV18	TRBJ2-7	CASSPPGAAGGRYEQYF
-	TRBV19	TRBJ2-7	CASNGGSPYEQYF
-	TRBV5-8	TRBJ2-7	CASSLEVTGSYEQYF
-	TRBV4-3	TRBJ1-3	CASSQDYTPGNTIYF
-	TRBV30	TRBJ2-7	CAGLGLAGGEQYF
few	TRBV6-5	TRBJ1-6	CASSAGQTLSPLHF
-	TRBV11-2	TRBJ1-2	CASSLAPGTNYGYTF
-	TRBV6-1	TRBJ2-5	CASIQTSGGETQYF
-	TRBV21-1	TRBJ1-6	CASERSADRVKYSPLHF
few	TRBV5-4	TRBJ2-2	CASSSLGGGAGELFF
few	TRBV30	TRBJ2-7	CAWRAQGSYSYEQYF
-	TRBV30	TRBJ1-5	CAWSVPAGSLNQPQHF
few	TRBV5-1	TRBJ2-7	CASSLVGTGVYEQYF
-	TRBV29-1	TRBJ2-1	CSVHIQKLYNEQFF
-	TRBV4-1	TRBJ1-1	CASSQEGRGWMNTEAFF
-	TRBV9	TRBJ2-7	CASSVGDSSYEQYF
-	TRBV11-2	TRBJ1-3	CASSQDRGNTIYF
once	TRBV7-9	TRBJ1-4	CSSSLDPRGPNEKLFF
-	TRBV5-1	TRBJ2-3	CASSLASAADTQYF
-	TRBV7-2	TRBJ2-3	CASSTRTGNTDTQYF
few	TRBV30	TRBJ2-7	CAGLGAYEQYF
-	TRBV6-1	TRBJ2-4	CASRTDRDSKNIQYF
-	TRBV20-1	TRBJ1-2	CSVRGNGYTF